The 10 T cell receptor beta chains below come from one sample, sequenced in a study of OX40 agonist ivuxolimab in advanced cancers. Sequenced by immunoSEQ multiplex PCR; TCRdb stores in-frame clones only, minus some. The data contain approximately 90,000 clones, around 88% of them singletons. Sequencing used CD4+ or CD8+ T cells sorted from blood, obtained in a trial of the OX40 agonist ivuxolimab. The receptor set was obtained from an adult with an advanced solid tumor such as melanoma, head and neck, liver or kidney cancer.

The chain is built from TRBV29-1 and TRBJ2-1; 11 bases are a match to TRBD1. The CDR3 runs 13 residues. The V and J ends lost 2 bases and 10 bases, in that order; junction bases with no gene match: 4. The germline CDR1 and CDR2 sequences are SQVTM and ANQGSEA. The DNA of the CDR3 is TGCAGCGTTGAAAGGACAGGGGGCTGGGAGCAGTTCTTC. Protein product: CSVERTGGWEQFF.

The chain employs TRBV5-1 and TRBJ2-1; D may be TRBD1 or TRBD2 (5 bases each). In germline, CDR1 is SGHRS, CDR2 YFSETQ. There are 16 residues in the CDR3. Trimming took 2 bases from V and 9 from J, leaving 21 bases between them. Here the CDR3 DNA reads TGCGCCAGCAGCTTAGGGAGTCAAGGGGCCGGTAGTGAGCAGTTCTTC. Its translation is CASSLGSQGAGSEQFF.

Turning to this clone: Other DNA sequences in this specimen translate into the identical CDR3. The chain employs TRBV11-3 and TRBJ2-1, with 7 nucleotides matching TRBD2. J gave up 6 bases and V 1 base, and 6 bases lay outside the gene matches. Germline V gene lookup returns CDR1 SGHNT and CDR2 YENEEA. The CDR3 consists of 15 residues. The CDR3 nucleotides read TGTGCCAGCAGCTTAGGGCGGGTAGCGGGCAATGAGCAGTTCTTC. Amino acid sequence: CASSLGRVAGNEQFF.

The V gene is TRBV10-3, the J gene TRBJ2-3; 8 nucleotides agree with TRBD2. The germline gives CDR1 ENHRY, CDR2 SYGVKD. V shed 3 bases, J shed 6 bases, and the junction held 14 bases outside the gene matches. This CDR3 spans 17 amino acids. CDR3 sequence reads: CAISDPSSAGGTDTQYF. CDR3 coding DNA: TGTGCCATCAGTGATCCCTCCTCCGCGGGAGGAACGGATACGCAGTATTTT.

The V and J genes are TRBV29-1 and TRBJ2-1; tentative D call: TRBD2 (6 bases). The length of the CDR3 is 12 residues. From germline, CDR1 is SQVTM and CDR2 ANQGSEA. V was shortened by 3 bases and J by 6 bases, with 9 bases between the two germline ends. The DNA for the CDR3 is TGCAGCGTTGAGGGAGGCCCCAATGAGCAGTTCTTC. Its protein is CSVEGGPNEQFF.

The CDR3 DNA is TGTGCCAGCAGTGAGAGCAGTCTAACCTACGAGCAGTACTTC. Protein: CASSESSLTYEQYF. The rearrangement links TRBV2 to TRBJ2-7; D remains ambiguous. The CDR3 sequence is 14 residues long. Trimming cost V 3 bases and J 2 bases, with 11 bases left between them. The germline CDR1 and CDR2 sequences are SNHLY and FYNNEI.

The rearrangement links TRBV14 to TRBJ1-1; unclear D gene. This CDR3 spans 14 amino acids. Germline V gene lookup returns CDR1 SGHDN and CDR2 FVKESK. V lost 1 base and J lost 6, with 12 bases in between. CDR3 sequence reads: CASSQGWHGAEAFF. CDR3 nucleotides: TGTGCCAGCAGCCAAGGGTGGCACGGAGCTGAAGCTTTCTTT.

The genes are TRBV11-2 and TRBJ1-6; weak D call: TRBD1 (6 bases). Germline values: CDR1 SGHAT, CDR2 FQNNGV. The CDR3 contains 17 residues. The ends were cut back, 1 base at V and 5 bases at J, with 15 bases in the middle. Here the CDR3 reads CASSLAPDSTHNSPLHF. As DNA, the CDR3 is TGTGCCAGCAGCTTAGCACCGGACAGCACTCATAATTCACCCCTCCACTTT.

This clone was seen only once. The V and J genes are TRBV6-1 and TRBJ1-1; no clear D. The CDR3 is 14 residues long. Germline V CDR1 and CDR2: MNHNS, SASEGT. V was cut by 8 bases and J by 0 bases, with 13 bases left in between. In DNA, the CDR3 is TGTGCCAGCCGTCCCACTGCTCTGAACACTGAAGCTTTCTTT. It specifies CASRPTALNTEAFF.

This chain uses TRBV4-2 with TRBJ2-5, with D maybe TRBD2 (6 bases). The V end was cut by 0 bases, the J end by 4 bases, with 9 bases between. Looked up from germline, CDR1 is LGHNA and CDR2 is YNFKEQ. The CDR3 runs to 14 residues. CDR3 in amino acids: CASSQELAGETQYF. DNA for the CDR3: TGTGCCAGCAGCCAAGAACTAGCTGGAGAGACCCAGTACTTC.